This is a list of T cell receptor beta chains from one sample in a study of blood T cell repertoires in COVID-19. TCRdb's copy holds only in-frame clones and misses some; the assay was immunoSEQ multiplex PCR. This sample has about 270,000 clones; 65% to 90% occur once, and the top ten carry under 3%. What was sequenced was peripheral blood. These receptors were obtained from an older woman with active or convalescent COVID-19. The CDR3 runs from the conserved cysteine through the conserved F or W. The D gene is left open where the match is weak. Expanded clones are given a class, and other clones once, few, many or no size at all.

V gene	CDR3 length	clone size	D gene	J gene	CDR3 protein	CDR3 DNA
TRBV7-2	16	-	TRBD2	TRBJ2-7	CASSSRGTSGSYEQYF	TGTGCCAGCAGTTCAAGAGGGACTAGCGGCTCCTACGAGCAGTACTTC
TRBV28	15	-	TRBD1	TRBJ1-2	CASSVPGGQTGGYTF	TGTGCCAGCAGTGTTCCAGGGGGGCAAACGGGTGGCTACACCTTC
TRBV5-4	13	-	-	TRBJ2-5	CASSLGVSETQYF	TGTGCCAGCAGCTTGGGCGTTTCAGAGACCCAGTACTTC
TRBV30	15	-	-	TRBJ1-2	CAWSGPGHSRYGYTF	TGTGCCTGGAGTGGCCCGGGACACAGCCGCTATGGCTACACCTTC
TRBV5-6	13	once	-	TRBJ2-2	CASSWGVTGELFF	TGTGCCAGCAGTTGGGGGGTCACCGGGGAGCTGTTTTTT
TRBV7-9	15	-	-	TRBJ2-5	CASSLYDGPPETQYF	TGTGCCAGCAGCTTGTATGATGGGCCGCCAGAGACCCAGTACTTC
TRBV10-2	14	-	TRBD2	TRBJ2-3	CASSELAGPDTQYF	TGCGCCAGCAGTGAGCTAGCGGGTCCAGATACGCAGTATTTT
TRBV4-2	16	few	TRBD1	TRBJ2-7	CASSQGPGTGPYEQYF	TGTGCCAGCAGCCAGGGACCCGGGACAGGGCCCTACGAGCAGTACTTC
TRBV4-3	15	-	-	TRBJ1-4	CASSQEALYNEKLFF	TGCGCCAGCAGCCAAGAAGCACTCTATAATGAAAAACTGTTTTTT
TRBV24-1	15	-	-	TRBJ2-3	CATQAGVGMTDTQYF	TGTGCCACCCAAGCAGGGGTCGGGATGACAGATACGCAGTATTTT
TRBV5-6	15	-	TRBD2	TRBJ2-7	CASSFGGGPPLEQYF	TGTGCCAGCAGCTTCGGCGGGGGTCCCCCCTTGGAGCAGTACTTC
TRBV7-9	13	-	TRBD2	TRBJ2-1	CASSGTSVYEQFF	TGTGCCAGCAGCGGGACTAGTGTCTATGAGCAGTTCTTC
TRBV29-1	13	once	-	TRBJ1-1	CSVVGGLGTEAFF	TGCAGCGTTGTTGGAGGGCTGGGCACTGAAGCTTTCTTT
TRBV5-1	18	-	TRBD2	TRBJ2-1	CASSSSAPFSGGRNEQFF	TGCGCCAGCAGCTCGTCTGCCCCGTTTAGCGGGGGAAGGAATGAGCAGTTCTTC
TRBV6-1	17	few	TRBD2	TRBJ2-1	CASSVRDLAGGRNEQFF	TGTGCCAGCAGTGTGCGGGATCTAGCGGGGGGGCGAAATGAGCAGTTCTTC
TRBV10-3	15	-	-	TRBJ1-2	CAISGSGGSDYGYTF	TGTGCCATCAGTGGGTCCGGGGGGAGCGACTATGGCTACACCTTC
TRBV6-4	17	-	TRBD1	TRBJ1-4	CASSRRGPGGTNEKLFF	TGTGCCAGCAGTCGCAGGGGCCCAGGGGGAACGAATGAAAAACTGTTTTTT
TRBV7-9	14	-	-	TRBJ2-5	CASSLEGLGETQYF	TGTGCCAGCAGCTTAGAGGGACTGGGAGAGACCCAGTACTTC
TRBV7-9	12	-	-	TRBJ2-7	CASSLSRYEQYF	TGTGCCAGCAGCCTTAGTCGGTACGAGCAGTACTTC
TRBV9	15	-	TRBD1	TRBJ1-3	CASSLGQASGNTIYF	TGTGCCAGCAGCTTGGGACAGGCCTCTGGAAACACCATATATTTT
TRBV14	16	-	-	TRBJ1-3	CASSRARLSSGNTIYF	TGTGCCAGCAGCCGAGCAAGATTGAGCTCTGGAAACACCATATATTTT
TRBV5-4	17	few	TRBD2	TRBJ2-5	CASSVLLAGGPQETQYF	TGTGCCAGCAGCGTACTACTAGCGGGGGGCCCCCAAGAGACCCAGTACTTC
TRBV5-1	14	-	-	TRBJ1-3	CASSLTGRGNTIYF	TGCGCCAGCAGCTTAACAGGGCGTGGAAACACCATATATTTT
TRBV19	14	-	-	TRBJ2-2	CASSQDFNTGELFF	TGTGCCAGTAGTCAGGACTTCAACACCGGGGAGCTGTTTTTT
TRBV6-5	16	-	TRBD1	TRBJ2-5	CASSWPDPGQNFPQYF	TGTGCCAGCAGTTGGCCGGACCCGGGACAGAACTTCCCCCAGTACTTC
TRBV19	14	-	-	TRBJ2-3	CASSIDAGADTQYF	TGTGCCAGTAGTATAGATGCGGGCGCAGATACGCAGTATTTT
TRBV7-2	15	-	TRBD2	TRBJ2-7	CASSLFQGGVNEQYF	TGTGCCAGCAGCTTATTCCAGGGAGGGGTTAACGAGCAGTACTTC
TRBV24-1	15	-	TRBD1	TRBJ2-2	CATQDWDSEHRGAVF	TGTGCCACCCAAGACTGGGACAGCGAACACCGGGGAGCTGTTTTT
TRBV21-1	14	-	-	TRBJ1-1	CASADRDRVPEAFF	TGTGCCAGCGCCGACCGGGACAGGGTTCCTGAAGCTTTCTTT
TRBV7-9	14	-	TRBD1	TRBJ1-2	CASSLTGANYGYTF	TGTGCCAGCAGCTTGACAGGGGCTAACTATGGCTACACCTTC
TRBV4-3	18	-	-	TRBJ1-1	CASSQEPLSDSLNTEAFF	TGCGCCAGCAGCCAAGAGCCCTTATCGGACAGCTTGAACACTGAAGCTTTCTTT
TRBV9	16	few	-	TRBJ1-1	CASSVGPLPGWTEAFF	TGTGCCAGCAGCGTAGGGCCGTTACCCGGGTGGACTGAAGCTTTCTTT
TRBV5-5	16	few	TRBD2	TRBJ2-7	CASSLGPGTSGGEQYF	TGTGCCAGCAGCTTGGGTCCCGGGACTAGCGGGGGAGAGCAGTACTTC
TRBV6-4	14	-	-	TRBJ1-2	CASSDSTRLDGYTF	TGTGCCAGCAGTGACTCGACTAGGCTCGATGGCTACACCTTC
TRBV7-2	16	-	TRBD1	TRBJ1-1	CASSLAPGQGQAEAFF	TGTGCCAGCAGCTTAGCCCCGGGACAGGGGCAGGCTGAAGCTTTCTTT
TRBV23-1	16	-	-	TRBJ1-5	CASSQSGCPGNQPQHF	TGCGCCAGCAGTCAATCGGGTTGCCCAGGGAATCAGCCCCAGCATTTT
TRBV6-2/TRBV6-3	15	-	-	TRBJ2-7	CASSYSRGRDYEQYF	TGTGCCAGCAGTTACTCGAGAGGCAGGGACTACGAGCAGTACTTC
TRBV5-8	15	-	TRBD1	TRBJ1-2	CASRASGTANYGYTF	TGTGCCAGCAGAGCCTCAGGGACAGCTAACTATGGCTACACCTTC
TRBV4-1	16	-	TRBD2	TRBJ2-1	CASSRVGTSGGGTEFF	TGCGCCAGCAGCCGCGTCGGGACTAGCGGGGGAGGGACAGAGTTCTTC
TRBV6-5	14	-	-	TRBJ2-1	CASGPNPGYHEQFF	TGTGCCAGCGGACCGAACCCGGGGTACCATGAGCAGTTCTTC
TRBV4-3	15	-	-	TRBJ2-3	CASSQDRQPGDTQYF	TGCGCCAGCAGCCAAGATAGACAGCCCGGGGATACGCAGTATTTT
TRBV7-9	12	-	-	TRBJ1-2	CASSSRAGEYTF	TGTGCCAGCAGCTCAAGAGCAGGGGAGTACACCTTC
TRBV30	15	few	TRBD1	TRBJ2-1	CAWSAGTGVDNEQFF	TGTGCCTGGAGTGCAGGGACAGGGGTGGACAATGAGCAGTTCTTC
TRBV3-1/TRBV3-2	15	-	-	TRBJ2-7	CASSRLAGPIYEQYF	TGTGCCAGCAGCCGCTTGGCGGGGCCCATCTACGAGCAGTACTTC
TRBV19	15	-	-	TRBJ2-2	CASSPQQLFTGELFF	TGTGCCAGTAGTCCACAACAGCTTTTCACCGGGGAGCTGTTTTTT
TRBV5-1	18	-	TRBD1	TRBJ2-4	CASSLDFGQALAKNIQYF	TGCGCCAGCAGCTTGGATTTCGGACAGGCACTAGCCAAAAACATTCAGTACTTC
TRBV7-2	13	-	-	TRBJ2-7	CASSPGHLYEQYF	TGTGCCAGCAGCCCTGGACATCTCTACGAGCAGTACTTC
TRBV5-4	14	once	TRBD1	TRBJ1-1	CASSWPGGRTEAFF	TGTGCCAGCAGCTGGCCAGGGGGTCGGACTGAAGCTTTCTTT
TRBV6-5	14	-	-	TRBJ1-1	CASSYSSGGTEAFF	TGTGCCAGCAGTTACTCGAGCGGGGGAACTGAAGCTTTCTTT
TRBV24-1	19	-	-	TRBJ2-7	CATRAGLDYSGRSSYEQYF	TGTGCCACGCGCGCGGGGCTCGATTATTCTGGAAGGAGCTCCTACGAGCAGTACTTC
TRBV7-9	14	-	-	TRBJ1-4	CASSLNGVNEKLFF	TGTGCCAGCAGCTTAAACGGAGTTAATGAAAAACTGTTTTTT
TRBV6-4	16	-	-	TRBJ1-1	CASSDSGRQIPTEAFF	TGTGCCAGCAGTGACTCCGGTCGACAGATCCCCACTGAAGCTTTCTTT
TRBV3-1/TRBV3-2	16	-	-	TRBJ2-6	CASSQPGWTGANVLTF	TGTGCCAGCAGCCAACCAGGGTGGACTGGGGCCAACGTCCTGACTTTC
TRBV5-1	16	-	TRBD1	TRBJ2-2	CASSSGDRGWTGELFF	TGCGCCAGCAGCTCGGGGGACAGGGGATGGACCGGGGAGCTGTTTTTT
TRBV28	15	once	TRBD1	TRBJ1-5	CASSETGGALQPQHF	TGTGCCAGCAGTGAGACAGGGGGCGCCTTACAGCCCCAGCATTTT